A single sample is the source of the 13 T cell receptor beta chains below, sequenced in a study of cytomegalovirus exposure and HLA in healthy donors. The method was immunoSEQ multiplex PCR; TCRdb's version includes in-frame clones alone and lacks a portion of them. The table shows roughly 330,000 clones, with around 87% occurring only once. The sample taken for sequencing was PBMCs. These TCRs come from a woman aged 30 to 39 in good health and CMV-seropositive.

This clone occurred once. The CDR3: CSAQPHDTQYF. As DNA, the CDR3 is TGCAGCGCACAACCTCATGATACGCAGTATTTT. The J gene is TRBJ2-3, the V gene TRBV29-1; no clear D gene. The V gene's germline CDR1 is SQVTM and CDR2 ANQGSEA. The ends were cut back, 7 bases at V and 6 bases at J, with 11 bases in the middle. CDR3 length: 11 residues.

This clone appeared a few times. In DNA, the CDR3 is TGTGCCAGCAGCAACGGGGCTCCCACCCTCCACTTT. Translated, it gives CASSNGAPTLHF. The V gene is TRBV13, the J gene TRBJ1-6, with a tentative D call TRBD1 (5 bases). Trimming pared 5 bases from V and 14 bases from J, leaving 13 bases between. The germline V gene encodes CDR1 PRHDT and CDR2 FYEKMQ (reference sequence). This CDR3 region has 12 residues. The complete variable domain, with remaining parts taken from reference TRBV13 and TRBJ1-6, reads AAGVIQSPRHLIKEKRETATLKCYPIPRHDTVYWYQQGPGQDPQFLISFYEKMQSDKGSIPDRFSAQQFSDYHSELNMSSLELGDSALYFCASSNGAPTLHFGNGTRLTVT.

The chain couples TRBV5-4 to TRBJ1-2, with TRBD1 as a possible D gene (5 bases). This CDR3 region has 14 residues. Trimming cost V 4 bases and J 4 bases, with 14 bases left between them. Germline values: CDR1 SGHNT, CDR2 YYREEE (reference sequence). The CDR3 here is CASSPDIRTYGYTF. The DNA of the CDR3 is TGTGCCAGCAGCCCGGACATTAGAACCTATGGCTACACCTTC.

Here the CDR3 reads CASKVTDTGSYEQYF. The CDR3, as DNA: TGTGCCAGCAAGGTTACGGACACAGGCTCCTACGAGCAGTACTTC. V usage is TRBV28 and J usage is TRBJ2-7; tentative D call: TRBD1 (5 bases). CDR1 MDHEN and CDR2 SYDVKM come from the germline V gene. The CDR3 spans 15 residues. Between the trimmed V and J ends, which lost 7 bases and 0 bases, there was a span of 16 bases.

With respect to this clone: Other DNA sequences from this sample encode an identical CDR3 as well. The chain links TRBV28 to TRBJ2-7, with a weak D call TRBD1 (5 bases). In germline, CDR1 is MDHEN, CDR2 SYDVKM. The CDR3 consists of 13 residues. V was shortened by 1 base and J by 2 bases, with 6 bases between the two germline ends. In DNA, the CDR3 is TGTGCCAGCAGTTTATCAGGGACCTACGAGCAGTACTTC. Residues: CASSLSGTYEQYF.

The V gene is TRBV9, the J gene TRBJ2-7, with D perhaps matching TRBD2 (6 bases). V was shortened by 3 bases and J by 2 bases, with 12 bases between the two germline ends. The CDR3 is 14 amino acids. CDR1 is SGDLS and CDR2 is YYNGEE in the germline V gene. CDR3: CASSAGDGPYEQYF. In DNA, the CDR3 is TGTGCCAGCAGCGCGGGGGACGGCCCCTACGAGCAGTACTTC.

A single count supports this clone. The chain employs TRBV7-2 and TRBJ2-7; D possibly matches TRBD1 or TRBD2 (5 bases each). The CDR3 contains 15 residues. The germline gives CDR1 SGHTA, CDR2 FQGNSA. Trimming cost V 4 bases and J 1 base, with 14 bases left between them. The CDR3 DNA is TGTGCCAGCAGCTCCGCCGGGACCGTATCCTACGAGCAGTACTTC. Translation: CASSSAGTVSYEQYF. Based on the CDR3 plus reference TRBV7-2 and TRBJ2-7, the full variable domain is GAGVSQSPSNKVTEKGKDVELRCDPISGHTALYWYRQSLGQGLEFLIYFQGNSAPDKSGLPSDRFSAERTGGSVSTLTIQRTQQEDSAVYLCASSSAGTVSYEQYFGPGTRLTVT.

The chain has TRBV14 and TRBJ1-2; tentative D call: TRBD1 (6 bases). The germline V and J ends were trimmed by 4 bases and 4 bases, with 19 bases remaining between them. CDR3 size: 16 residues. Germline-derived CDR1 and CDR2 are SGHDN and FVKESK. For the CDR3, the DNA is TGTGCCAGCAGCCCCCCGGGTAGCGCACAGGGCTATGGCTACACCTTC. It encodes CASSPPGSAQGYGYTF.

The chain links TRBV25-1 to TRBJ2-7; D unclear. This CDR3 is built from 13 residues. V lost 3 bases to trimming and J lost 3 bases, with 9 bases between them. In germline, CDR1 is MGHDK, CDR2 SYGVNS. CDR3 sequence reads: CASSDRSFYEQYF. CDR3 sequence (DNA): TGTGCCAGCAGTGACAGAAGCTTCTACGAGCAGTACTTC.

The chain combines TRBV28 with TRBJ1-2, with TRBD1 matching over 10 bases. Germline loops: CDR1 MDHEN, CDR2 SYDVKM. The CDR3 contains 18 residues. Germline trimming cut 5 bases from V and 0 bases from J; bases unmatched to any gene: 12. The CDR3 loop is CASSPTTGGTGTNYGYTF. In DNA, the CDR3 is TGTGCCAGCAGTCCCACGACAGGGGGCACCGGCACTAACTATGGCTACACCTTC.

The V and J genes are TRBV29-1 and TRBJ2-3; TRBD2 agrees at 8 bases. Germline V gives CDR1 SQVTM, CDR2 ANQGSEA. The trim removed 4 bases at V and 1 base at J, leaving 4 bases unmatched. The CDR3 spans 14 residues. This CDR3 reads CSVVAGGRTDTQYF. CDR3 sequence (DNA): TGCAGCGTTGTGGCGGGGGGACGCACAGATACGCAGTATTTT.

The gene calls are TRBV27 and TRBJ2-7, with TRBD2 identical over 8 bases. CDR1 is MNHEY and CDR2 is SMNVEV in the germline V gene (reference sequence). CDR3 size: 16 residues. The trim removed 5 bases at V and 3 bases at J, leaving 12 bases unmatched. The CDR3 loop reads CASSQRGLAGFYEQYF. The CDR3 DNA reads TGTGCCAGCAGTCAAAGAGGCTTAGCGGGGTTCTACGAGCAGTACTTC.

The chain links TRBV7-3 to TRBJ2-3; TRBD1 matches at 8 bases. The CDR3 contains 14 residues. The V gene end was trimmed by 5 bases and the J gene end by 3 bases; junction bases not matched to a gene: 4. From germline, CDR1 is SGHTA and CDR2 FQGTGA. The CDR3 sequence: CASSLGQETDTQYF. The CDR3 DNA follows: TGTGCCAGCAGCCTGGGACAGGAGACAGATACGCAGTATTTT.